This section outlines one T cell receptor (beta chain) sequence together with its context. The antigen remains undetermined. Primers: 60 Vbeta forward and 13 Jbeta reverse. Per the authors' pipeline: An analysis performed later counted roughly 79 million unique TCR beta chains (roughly 10 million of them shared). Sequenced by immunoSEQ multiplex PCR; TCRdb stores in-frame clones only, minus some. The DNA was the basis for D and trimming; V, J and clone size are from that table. The listing contains 90,000 to 130,000 clones. This sample was included in a study of cytomegalovirus exposure and HLA in healthy donors. Turning to the study itself: Researchers previously reported finding fewer than 120 million unique TCR beta sequences from approximately 190 million T cells.

General study results and limits: When analyzed later, the rates of TCR association showed variation by HLA locus, with DRB1 the most and HLA-C the fewest.

Per the germline V gene, CDR1 is SQVTM and CDR2 is ANQGSEA. The V and J ends lost 6 bases and 0 bases respectively, with 15 bases between them. This CDR3 has 14 amino acids. Sample: PBMCs. The TCR sequence derives from a man aged 35 to 55 in good health and CMV-seropositive. V and J are TRBV29-1 and TRBJ2-7; no firm D call. CDR3 coding DNA: TGCAGCGTCTTCAGCGCTCAGAGCTCCTACGAGCAGTACTTC. It is translated as CSVFSAQSSYEQYF.